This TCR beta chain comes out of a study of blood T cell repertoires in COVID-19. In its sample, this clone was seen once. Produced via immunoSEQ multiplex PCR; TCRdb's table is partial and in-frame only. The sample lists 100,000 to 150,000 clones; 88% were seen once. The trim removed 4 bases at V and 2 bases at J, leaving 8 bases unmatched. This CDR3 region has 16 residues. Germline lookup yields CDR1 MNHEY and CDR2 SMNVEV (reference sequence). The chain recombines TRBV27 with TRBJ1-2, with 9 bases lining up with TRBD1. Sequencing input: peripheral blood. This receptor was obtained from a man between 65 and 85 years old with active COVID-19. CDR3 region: CASSSTAGTGNYGYTF. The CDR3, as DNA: TGTGCCAGCAGTTCCACCGCCGGGACAGGGAACTATGGCTACACCTTC.